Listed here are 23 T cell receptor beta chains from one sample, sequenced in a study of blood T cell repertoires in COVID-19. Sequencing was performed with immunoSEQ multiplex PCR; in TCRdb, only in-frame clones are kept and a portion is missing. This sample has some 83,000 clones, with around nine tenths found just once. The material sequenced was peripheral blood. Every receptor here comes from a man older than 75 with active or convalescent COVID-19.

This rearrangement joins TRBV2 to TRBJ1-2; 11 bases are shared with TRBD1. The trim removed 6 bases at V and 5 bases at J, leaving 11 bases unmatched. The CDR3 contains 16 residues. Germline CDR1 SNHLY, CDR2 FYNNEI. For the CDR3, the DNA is TGTGCCAGCAGCACTTACCTGGGGGACAGGGGGTATGGCTACACCTTC. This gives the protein CASSTYLGDRGYGYTF.

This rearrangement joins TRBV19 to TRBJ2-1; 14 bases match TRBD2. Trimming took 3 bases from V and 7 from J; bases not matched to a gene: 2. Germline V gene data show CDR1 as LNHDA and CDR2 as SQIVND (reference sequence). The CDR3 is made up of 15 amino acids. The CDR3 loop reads CASSIRTSGRNEQFF. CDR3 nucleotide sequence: TGTGCCAGTAGTATTCGGACTAGCGGGAGGAATGAGCAGTTCTTC.

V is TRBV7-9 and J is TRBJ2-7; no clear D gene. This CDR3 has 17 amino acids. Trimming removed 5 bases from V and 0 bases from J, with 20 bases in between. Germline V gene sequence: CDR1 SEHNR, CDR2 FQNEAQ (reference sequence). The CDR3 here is CASSQFLRCYPSYEQYV. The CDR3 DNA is TGTGCCAGCAGCCAATTCCTGCGGTGTTACCCCTCCTACGAGCAGTACGTC.

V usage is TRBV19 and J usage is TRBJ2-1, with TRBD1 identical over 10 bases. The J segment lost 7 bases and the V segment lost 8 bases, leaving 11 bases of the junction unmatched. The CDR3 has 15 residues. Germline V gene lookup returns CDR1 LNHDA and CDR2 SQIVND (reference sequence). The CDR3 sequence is CASQGTGVKWNEQFF. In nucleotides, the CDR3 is TGTGCCAGTCAGGGGACAGGGGTGAAATGGAATGAGCAGTTCTTC.

The CDR3 loop reads CASSLRSGRSYNEQFF. The CDR3 DNA is TGTGCCAGCAGCCTACGGAGCGGGAGGTCCTACAATGAGCAGTTCTTC. The chain combines TRBV5-4 with TRBJ2-1, with 9 positions matching TRBD2. V was pared by 4 bases and J by 1 base, with 6 bases of the junction left unmatched. CDR3 length: 16 amino acids. CDR1 and CDR2 (germline): SGHNT, YYREEE (reference sequence).

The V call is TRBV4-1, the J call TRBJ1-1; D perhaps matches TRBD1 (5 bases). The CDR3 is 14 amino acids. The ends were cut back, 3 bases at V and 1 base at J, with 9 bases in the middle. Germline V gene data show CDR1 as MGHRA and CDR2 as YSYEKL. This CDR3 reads CASSHLTENTEAFF. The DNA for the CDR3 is TGCGCCAGCAGCCACCTGACAGAGAACACTGAAGCTTTCTTT.

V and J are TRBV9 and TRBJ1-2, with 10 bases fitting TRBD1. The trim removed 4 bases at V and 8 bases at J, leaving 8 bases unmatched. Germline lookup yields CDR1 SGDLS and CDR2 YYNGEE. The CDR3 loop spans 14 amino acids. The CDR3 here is CASSNGQGGLGYTF. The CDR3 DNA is TGTGCCAGCAGCAACGGACAGGGGGGGCTCGGCTACACCTTC.

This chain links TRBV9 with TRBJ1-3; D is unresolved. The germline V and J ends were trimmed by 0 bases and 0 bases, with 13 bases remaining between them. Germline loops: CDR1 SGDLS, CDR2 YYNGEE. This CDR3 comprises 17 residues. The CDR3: CASSVAPPEFSGNTIYF. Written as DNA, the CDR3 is TGTGCCAGCAGCGTAGCCCCGCCCGAGTTCTCTGGAAACACCATATATTTT.

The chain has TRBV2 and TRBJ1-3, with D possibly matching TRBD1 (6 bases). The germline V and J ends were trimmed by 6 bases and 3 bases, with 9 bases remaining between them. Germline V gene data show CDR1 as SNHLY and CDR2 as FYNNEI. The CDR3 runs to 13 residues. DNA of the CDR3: TGTGCCAGCAGAGGGGACAATGGAAACACCATATATTTT. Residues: CASRGDNGNTIYF.

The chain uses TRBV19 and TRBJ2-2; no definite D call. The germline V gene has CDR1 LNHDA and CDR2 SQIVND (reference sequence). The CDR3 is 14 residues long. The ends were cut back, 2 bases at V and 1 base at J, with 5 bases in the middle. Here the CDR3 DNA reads TGTGCCAGTAGTATAAACAGGAACACCGGGGAGCTGTTTTTT. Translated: CASSINRNTGELFF.

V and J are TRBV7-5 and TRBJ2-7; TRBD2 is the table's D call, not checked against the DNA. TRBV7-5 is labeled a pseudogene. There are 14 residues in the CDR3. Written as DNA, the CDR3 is TGTGTCAGAAGCTTAGGTTGGGAGTTCTACGAGCAGTACGTC. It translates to CVRSLGWEFYEQYV.

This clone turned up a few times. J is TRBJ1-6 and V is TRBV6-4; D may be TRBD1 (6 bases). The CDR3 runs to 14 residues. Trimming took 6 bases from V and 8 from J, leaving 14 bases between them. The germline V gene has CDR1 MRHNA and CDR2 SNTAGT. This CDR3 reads CASRATGHDSPLHF. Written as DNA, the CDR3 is TGTGCCAGCAGGGCTACAGGGCACGATTCACCCCTCCACTTT.

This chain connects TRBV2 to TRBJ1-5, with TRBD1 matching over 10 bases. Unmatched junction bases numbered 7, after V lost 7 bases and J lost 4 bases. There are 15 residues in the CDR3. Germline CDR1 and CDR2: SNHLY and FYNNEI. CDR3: CASTRGQGRNQPQHF. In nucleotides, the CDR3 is TGTGCCAGCACCAGGGGACAGGGGAGAAATCAGCCCCAGCATTTT.

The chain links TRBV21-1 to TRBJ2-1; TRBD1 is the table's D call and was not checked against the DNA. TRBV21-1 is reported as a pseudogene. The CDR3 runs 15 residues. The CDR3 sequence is CASSKNWGPYNEQFF. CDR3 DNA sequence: TGTGCCAGCAGCAAAAATTGGGGGCCCTACAATGAGCAGTTCTTC.

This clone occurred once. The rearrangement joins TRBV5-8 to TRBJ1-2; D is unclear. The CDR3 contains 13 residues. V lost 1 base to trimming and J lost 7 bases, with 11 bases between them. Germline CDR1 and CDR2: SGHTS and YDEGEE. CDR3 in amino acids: CASSLLGSGGYTF. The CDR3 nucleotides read TGTGCCAGCAGCTTGCTAGGGAGCGGTGGCTACACCTTC.

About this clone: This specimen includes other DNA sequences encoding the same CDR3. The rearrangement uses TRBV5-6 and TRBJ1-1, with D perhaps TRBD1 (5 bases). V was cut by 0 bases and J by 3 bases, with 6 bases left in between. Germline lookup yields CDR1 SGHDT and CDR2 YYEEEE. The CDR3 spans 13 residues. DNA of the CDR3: TGTGCCAGCAGCTTGGTAGGGGACACTGAAGCTTTCTTT. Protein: CASSLVGDTEAFF. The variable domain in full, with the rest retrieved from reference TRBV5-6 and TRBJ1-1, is DAGVTQSPTHLIKTRGQQVTLRCSPKSGHDTVSWYQQALGQGPQFIFQYYEEEERQRGNFPDRFSGHQFPNYSSELNVNALLLGDSALYLCASSLVGDTEAFFGQGTRLTVV.

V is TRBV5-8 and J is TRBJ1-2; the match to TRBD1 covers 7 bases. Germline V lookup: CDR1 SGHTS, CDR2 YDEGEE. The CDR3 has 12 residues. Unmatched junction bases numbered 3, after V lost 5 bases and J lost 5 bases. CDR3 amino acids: CASRRRGYGYTF. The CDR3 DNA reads TGTGCCAGCAGACGCAGGGGGTATGGCTACACCTTC.

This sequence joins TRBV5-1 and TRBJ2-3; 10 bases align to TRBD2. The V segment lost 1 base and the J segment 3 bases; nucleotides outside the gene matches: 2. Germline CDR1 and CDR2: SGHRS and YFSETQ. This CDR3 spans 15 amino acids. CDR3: CASSLLLAGTDTQYF. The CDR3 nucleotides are TGCGCCAGCAGCTTGTTACTAGCGGGGACAGATACGCAGTATTTT.

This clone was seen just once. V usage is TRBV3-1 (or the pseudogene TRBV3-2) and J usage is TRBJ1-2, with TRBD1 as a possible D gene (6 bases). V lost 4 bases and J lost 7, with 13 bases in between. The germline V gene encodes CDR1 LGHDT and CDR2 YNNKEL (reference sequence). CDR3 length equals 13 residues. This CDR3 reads CASSLQGLSGYTF. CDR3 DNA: TGTGCCAGCAGCCTTCAGGGGTTGAGTGGCTACACCTTC.

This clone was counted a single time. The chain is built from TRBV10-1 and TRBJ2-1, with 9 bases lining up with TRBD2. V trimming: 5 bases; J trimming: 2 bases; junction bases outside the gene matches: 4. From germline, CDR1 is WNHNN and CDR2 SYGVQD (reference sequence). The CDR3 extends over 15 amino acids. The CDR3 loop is CASSRAGGPYNEQFF. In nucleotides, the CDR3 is TGCGCCAGCAGTCGCGCGGGGGGGCCCTACAATGAGCAGTTCTTC.

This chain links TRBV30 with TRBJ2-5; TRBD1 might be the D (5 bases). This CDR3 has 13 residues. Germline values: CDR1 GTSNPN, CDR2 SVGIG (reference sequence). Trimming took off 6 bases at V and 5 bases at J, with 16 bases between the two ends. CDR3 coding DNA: TGTGCCTGCCCGACAGTAAATGGGGAGACCCAGTACTTC. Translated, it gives CACPTVNGETQYF.

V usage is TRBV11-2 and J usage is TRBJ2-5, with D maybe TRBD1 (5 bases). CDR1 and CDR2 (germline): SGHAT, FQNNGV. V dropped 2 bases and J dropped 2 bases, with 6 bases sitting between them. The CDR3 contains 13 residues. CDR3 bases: TGTGCCAGCAGCTTATCAGGGCAAGAGACCCAGTACTTC. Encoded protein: CASSLSGQETQYF.

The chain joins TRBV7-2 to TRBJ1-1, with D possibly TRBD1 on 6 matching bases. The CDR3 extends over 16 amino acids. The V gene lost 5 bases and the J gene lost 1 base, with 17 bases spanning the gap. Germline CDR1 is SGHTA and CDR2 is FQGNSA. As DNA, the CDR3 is TGTGCCAGCAGCCCACGACCGGACAGAGGGAACACTGAAGCTTTCTTT. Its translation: CASSPRPDRGNTEAFF.